The rows below give T cell receptor beta chains drawn from one sample of a study of T-cell memory formation after mild COVID-19. Each CDR3 protein is one row after TCRdb ran MiXCR on the 5' RACE reads. The table lists 400,000 to 450,000 distinct CDR3 sequences, roughly 18% of them singletons. Sequenced sample: PBMCs or a T cell subset sorted from them (not recorded which). The receptors were gathered from a man aged 18 to 35 who had mild COVID-19 (a few samples of this study predate the infection). Cell type and time point are not known. Both conserved end residues are part of each CDR3. The D gene is left open where the match is weak. Not every row has a clone size; where given, it reads once, few, many or a size class.

.	TRBJ2-1	TRBV7-2	TRBD2	TGTGCCAGCAGCTTAGCGCGCAGCGGGGGGCCCGCTTATGAGCAGTTCTTC	CASSLARSGGPAYEQFF
.	TRBJ1-6	TRBV12-3/TRBV12-4	TRBD1	TGTGCCAGCAGTCCCGGACAGGGCTATAATTCACCCCTCCACTTT	CASSPGQGYNSPLHF
.	TRBJ2-7	TRBV5-1	.	TGCGCCAGCAGCGCGGGACAGCCCCATAGCTCCTACGAGCAGTACTTC	CASSAGQPHSSYEQYF
few	TRBJ2-3	TRBV7-2	TRBD1	TGTGCCAGCAGCTCAAGGGGGCGCGTAGCCACAGATACGCAGTATTTT	CASSSRGRVATDTQYF
.	TRBJ1-2	TRBV7-2	.	TGTGCCAGCAGCCGCGAGCAGGGGCTCTATGGCTACACCTTC	CASSREQGLYGYTF
.	TRBJ2-6	TRBV6-5	.	TGTGCCAGCAGTTTCCCTGGGGCCAACGTCCTGACTTTC	CASSFPGANVLTF
.	TRBJ2-1	TRBV11-3	.	TGTGCCAGCAGCTTTAAGGCGAGCTCCTACAATGAGCAGTTCTTC	CASSFKASSYNEQFF
few	TRBJ2-6	TRBV7-3	.	TGTGCCAGCAGCTTATATCCGACTCTTCTCTCTGGGGCCAACGTCCTGACTTTC	CASSLYPTLLSGANVLTF
.	TRBJ2-2	TRBV4-1	TRBD1	TGCGCCACCTCTGACACCCTCACAGGGGGCCCAAAGGACGGGGAGCTGTTTTTT	CATSDTLTGGPKDGELFF
.	TRBJ1-1	TRBV3-1	TRBD1	TGTGCCAGCAGCCCCCGAACCACAGGGGAGGGAACTGAAGCTTTCTTT	CASSPRTTGEGTEAFF
.	TRBJ2-2	TRBV6-5	.	TGTGCCAGCAGTTTCAGACAGGCTCGCACCGGGGAGCTGTTTTTT	CASSFRQARTGELFF
many	TRBJ2-7	TRBV2	.	TGTGCCAGCAGTGCGGGGACCGGGTACGAGCAGTACTTC	CASSAGTGYEQYF
.	TRBJ2-5	TRBV29-1	.	TGCAGCGTTGAAGATACAGGGTTTTCCTTTGAGACCCAGTACTTC	CSVEDTGFSFETQYF
.	TRBJ1-4	TRBV4-1	.	TGCGCCAGCAGCCAAGATGGGGTGTCTGGAAAACTGTTTTTT	CASSQDGVSGKLFF
few	TRBJ1-5	TRBV7-6	.	TGTGCCAGCAGTTTGAGGACATCCCAGGGAGGCAATCAGCCCCAGCATTTT	CASSLRTSQGGNQPQHF
.	TRBJ2-5	TRBV7-3	.	TGTGCCAGCAGCTTATCGTCCGGGATCGGCCAGACCCAGTACTTC	CASSLSSGIGQTQYF
few	TRBJ1-5	TRBV10-2	TRBD1	TGCGCCAGCACCCAGGGGGTTTATCAGCCCCAGCATTTT	CASTQGVYQPQHF
.	TRBJ2-1	TRBV6-2/TRBV6-3	.	TGTGCCAGCAGTTACTCGACATACAATGAGCAGTTCTTC	CASSYSTYNEQFF
.	TRBJ2-3	TRBV27	.	TGTGCCAGCAGTTTTGCAGCGCCAGCAGATACGCAGTATTTT	CASSFAAPADTQYF
.	TRBJ2-2	TRBV11-2	.	TGTGCCCGGACGATGCTGGGTGGCACCGGGGAGCTGTTTTTT	CARTMLGGTGELFF
.	TRBJ2-1	TRBV27	.	TGTGCCAGCAAGGGCGGTTATGAGCAGTTCTTC	CASKGGYEQFF
.	TRBJ2-1	TRBV27	.	TGTGCCAGCAGTTTTCGGTCGGAGCAGTTCTTC	CASSFRSEQFF
.	TRBJ2-5	TRBV6-5	TRBD2	TGTGCCAGCAGTTACGCACCTCCTGGGACTAGCGGGGAAGAGACCCAGTACTTC	CASSYAPPGTSGEETQYF
few	TRBJ2-5	TRBV7-2	.	TGTGCCAGCAGGTTAGGCGGCAGCCGGGAGACCCAGTACTTC	CASRLGGSRETQYF
.	TRBJ1-5	TRBV20-1	.	TGCAGTGCTCGGCCCGGGGGGTCAAATCAGCCCCAGCATTTT	CSARPGGSNQPQHF
.	TRBJ2-7	TRBV12-3/TRBV12-4	.	TGTGCCAGAAGTTATCGGACACCCTCCTACGAGCAGTACTTC	CARSYRTPSYEQYF